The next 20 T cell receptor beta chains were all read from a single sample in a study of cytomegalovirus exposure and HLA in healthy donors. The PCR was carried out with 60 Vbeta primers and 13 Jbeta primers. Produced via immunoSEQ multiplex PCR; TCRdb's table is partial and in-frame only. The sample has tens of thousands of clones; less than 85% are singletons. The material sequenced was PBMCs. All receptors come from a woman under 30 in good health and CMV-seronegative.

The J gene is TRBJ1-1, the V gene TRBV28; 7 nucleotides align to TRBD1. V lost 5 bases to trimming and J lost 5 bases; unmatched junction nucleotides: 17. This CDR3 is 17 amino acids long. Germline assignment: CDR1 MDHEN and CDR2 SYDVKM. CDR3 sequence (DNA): TGTGCCAGCAGTCCGCCAGCGCGTCAGGGGGGTTGGACTGAAGCTTTCTTT. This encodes CASSPPARQGGWTEAFF.

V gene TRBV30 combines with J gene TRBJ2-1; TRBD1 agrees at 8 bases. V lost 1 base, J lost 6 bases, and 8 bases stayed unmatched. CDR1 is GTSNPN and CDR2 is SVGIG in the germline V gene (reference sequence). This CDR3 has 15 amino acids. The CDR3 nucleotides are TGTGCCTGGAGTGGGTCTGGACAGGGCACCAATGAGCAGTTCTTC. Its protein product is CAWSGSGQGTNEQFF. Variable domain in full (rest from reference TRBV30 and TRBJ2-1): SQTIHQWPATLVQPVGSPLSLECTVEGTSNPNLYWYRQAAGRGLQLLFYSVGIGQISSEVPQNLSASRPQDRQFILSSKKLLLSDSGFYLCAWSGSGQGTNEQFFGPGTRLTVL.

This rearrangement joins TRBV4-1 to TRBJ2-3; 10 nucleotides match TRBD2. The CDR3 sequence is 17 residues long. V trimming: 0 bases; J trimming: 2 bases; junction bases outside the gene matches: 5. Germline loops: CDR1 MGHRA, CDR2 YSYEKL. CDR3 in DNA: TGCGCCAGCAGCCAAGAGGCTAGCGGGAGTTACACAGATACGCAGTATTTT. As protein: CASSQEASGSYTDTQYF.

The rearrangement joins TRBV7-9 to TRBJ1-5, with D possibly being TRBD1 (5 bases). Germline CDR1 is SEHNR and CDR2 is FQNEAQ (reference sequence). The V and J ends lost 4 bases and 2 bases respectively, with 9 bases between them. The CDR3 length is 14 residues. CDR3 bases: TGTGCCAGCAGCTCAGTGACAGGCAATCAGCCCCAGCATTTT. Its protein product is CASSSVTGNQPQHF.

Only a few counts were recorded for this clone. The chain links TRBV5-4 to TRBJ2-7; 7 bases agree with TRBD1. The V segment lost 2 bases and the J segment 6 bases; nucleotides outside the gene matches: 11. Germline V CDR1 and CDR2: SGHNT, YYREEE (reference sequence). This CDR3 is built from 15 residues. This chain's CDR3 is CASSLTTGDGREQYF. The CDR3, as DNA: TGTGCCAGCAGCTTAACTACAGGGGACGGACGCGAGCAGTACTTC.

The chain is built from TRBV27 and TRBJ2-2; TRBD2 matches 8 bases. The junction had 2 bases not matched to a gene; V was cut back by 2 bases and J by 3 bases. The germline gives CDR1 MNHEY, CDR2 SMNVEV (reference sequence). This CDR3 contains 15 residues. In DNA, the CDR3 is TGTGCCAGCAGTTTAGAGCGGGAGTACACCGGGGAGCTGTTTTTT. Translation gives CASSLEREYTGELFF.

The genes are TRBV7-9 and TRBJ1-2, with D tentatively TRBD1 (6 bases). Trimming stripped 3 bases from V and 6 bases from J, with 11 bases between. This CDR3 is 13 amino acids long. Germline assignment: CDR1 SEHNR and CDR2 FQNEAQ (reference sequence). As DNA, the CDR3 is TGTGCCAGCAGCTTGGGCAGGGGCGATGGCTACACCTTC. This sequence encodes CASSLGRGDGYTF.

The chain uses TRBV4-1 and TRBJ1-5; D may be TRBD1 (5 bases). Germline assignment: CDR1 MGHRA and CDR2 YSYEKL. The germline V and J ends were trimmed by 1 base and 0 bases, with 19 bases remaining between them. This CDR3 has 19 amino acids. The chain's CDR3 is CASSQATWGGGSSNQPQHF. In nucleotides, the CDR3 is TGCGCCAGCAGCCAAGCCACTTGGGGGGGAGGTAGTAGCAATCAGCCCCAGCATTTT.

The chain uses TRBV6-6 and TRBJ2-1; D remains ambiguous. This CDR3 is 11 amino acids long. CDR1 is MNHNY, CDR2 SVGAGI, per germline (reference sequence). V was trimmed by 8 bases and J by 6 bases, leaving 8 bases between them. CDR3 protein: CASSLVNEQFF. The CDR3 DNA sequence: TGTGCCAGCTCTCTCGTCAATGAGCAGTTCTTC.

DNA of the CDR3: TGTGCCAGCAGCTTAGGAACGGGGGGCAATGAGCAGTTCTTC. Its protein product is CASSLGTGGNEQFF. V gene TRBV11-3 combines with J gene TRBJ2-1; TRBD2 matches 7 bases. Germline CDR1 is SGHNT and CDR2 is YENEEA. CDR3 length: 14 amino acids. The J segment lost 6 bases and the V segment lost 1 base, leaving 3 bases of the junction unmatched.

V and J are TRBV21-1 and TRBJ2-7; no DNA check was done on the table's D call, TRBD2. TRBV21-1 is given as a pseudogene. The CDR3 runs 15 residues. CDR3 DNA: TGTGCCAGCAGCAAACGGGTAGCGGCCCCCTACGAGCAGTACTTC. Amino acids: CASSKRVAAPYEQYF.

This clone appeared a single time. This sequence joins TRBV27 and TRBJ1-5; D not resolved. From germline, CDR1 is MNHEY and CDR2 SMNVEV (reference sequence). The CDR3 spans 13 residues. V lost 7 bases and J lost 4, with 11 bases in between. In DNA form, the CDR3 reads TGTGCCAGCACCCCAGAGGCTAATCAGCCCCAGCATTTT. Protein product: CASTPEANQPQHF.

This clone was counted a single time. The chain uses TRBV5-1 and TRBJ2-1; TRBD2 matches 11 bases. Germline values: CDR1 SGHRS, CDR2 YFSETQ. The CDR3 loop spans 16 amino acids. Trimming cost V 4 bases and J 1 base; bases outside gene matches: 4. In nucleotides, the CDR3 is TGCGCCAGCAGCCCGCGACTAGCGGGATCCTACAATGAGCAGTTCTTC. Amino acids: CASSPRLAGSYNEQFF. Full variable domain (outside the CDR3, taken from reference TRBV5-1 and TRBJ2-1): KAGVTQTPRYLIKTRGQQVTLSCSPISGHRSVSWYQQTPGQGLQFLFEYFSETQRNKGNFPGRFSGRQFSNSRSEMNVSTLELGDSALYLCASSPRLAGSYNEQFFGPGTRLTVL.

As DNA, the CDR3 is TGTGCCAGCTCACCACGGCAGGGAAGGACTAATGAAAAACTGTTTTTT. This translates into CASSPRQGRTNEKLFF. The rearrangement uses TRBV18 and TRBJ1-4; D is possibly TRBD1 (5 bases). Germline CDR1 KGHSH, CDR2 LQKENI. Trimming took 1 base from V and 2 from J, leaving 11 bases between them. The CDR3 contains 16 residues.

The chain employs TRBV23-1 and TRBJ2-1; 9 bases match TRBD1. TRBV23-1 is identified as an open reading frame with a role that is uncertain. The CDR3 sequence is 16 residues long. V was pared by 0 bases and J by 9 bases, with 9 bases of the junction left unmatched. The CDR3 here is CASSQSDLGQGGEQFF. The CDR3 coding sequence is TGCGCCAGCAGTCAATCTGATCTGGGACAGGGAGGTGAGCAGTTCTTC.

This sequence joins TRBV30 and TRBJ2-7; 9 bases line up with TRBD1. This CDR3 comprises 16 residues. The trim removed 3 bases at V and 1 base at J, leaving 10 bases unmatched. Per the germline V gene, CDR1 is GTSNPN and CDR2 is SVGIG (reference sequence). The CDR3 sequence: CAWRPPGQGTSYEQYF. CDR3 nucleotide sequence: TGTGCCTGGAGACCCCCGGGACAGGGAACATCCTACGAGCAGTACTTC.

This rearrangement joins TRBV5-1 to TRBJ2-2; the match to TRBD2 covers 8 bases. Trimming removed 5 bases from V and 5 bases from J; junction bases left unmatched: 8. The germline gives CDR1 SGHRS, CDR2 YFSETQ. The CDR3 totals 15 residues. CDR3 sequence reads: CASRLAGLMTGELFF. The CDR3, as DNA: TGCGCCAGCAGGCTAGCGGGCCTCATGACCGGGGAGCTGTTTTTT.

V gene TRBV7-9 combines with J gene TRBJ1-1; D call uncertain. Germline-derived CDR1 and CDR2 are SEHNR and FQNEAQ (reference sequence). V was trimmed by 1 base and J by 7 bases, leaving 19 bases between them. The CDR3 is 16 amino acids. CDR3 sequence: CASSLVLRQLDVEAFF. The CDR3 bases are TGTGCCAGCAGCTTAGTGTTGAGGCAGTTAGACGTTGAAGCTTTCTTT. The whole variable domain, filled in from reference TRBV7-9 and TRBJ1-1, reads DTGVSQNPRHKITKRGQNVTFRCDPISEHNRLYWYRQTLGQGPEFLTYFQNEAQLEKSRLLSDRFSAERPKGSFSTLEIQRTEQGDSAMYLCASSLVLRQLDVEAFFGQGTRLTVV.

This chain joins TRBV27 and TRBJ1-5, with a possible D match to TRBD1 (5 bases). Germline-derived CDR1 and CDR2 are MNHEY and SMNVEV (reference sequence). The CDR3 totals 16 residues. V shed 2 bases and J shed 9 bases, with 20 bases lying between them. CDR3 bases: TGTGCCAGCAGTTTACTTACCCACAGGCGCCAGGGGCCCCAGCATTTT. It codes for CASSLLTHRRQGPQHF.

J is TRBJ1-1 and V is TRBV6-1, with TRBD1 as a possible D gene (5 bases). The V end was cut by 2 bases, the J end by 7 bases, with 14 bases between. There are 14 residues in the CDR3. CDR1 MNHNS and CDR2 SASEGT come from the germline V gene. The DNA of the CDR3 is TGTGCCAGCAGTGAATTGGGGGGAGCCTTTGAAGCTTTCTTT. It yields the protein CASSELGGAFEAFF.